The present entry profiles one T cell receptor beta chain with its context. Its matching antigen is unknown. The CDR3 runs to 15 residues. The germline gives CDR1 SQVTM, CDR2 ANQGSEA. RNA transcripts served as template for amplifying TCR beta CDR3 sequences. First-round RT-PCR relied on HTBI primers, and a second-round multiplex PCR came next. TCRdb used MiXCR to reprocess the multiplex PCR reads, holding one entry per CDR3 protein. The sample lists over a million distinct CDR3 sequences, roughly two fifths occurring once. Exclusion covered patients with other autoimmune diseases or uncontrolled infections (as well as pregnancy or lactation). Clinicians diagnosed using symptoms, serum thyroxine, TRAb, thyroid ultrasound and orbital computed tomography. This sample is part of a study of Graves' ophthalmopathy and Graves' hyperthyroidism. Whole-study findings and limits: The model predicted ophthalmopathy progression with 65% to 71% sensitivity and around 74% specificity.

What was sequenced was peripheral blood or thyroid tissue (not recorded which). The TCR comes from an adult man with Graves' hyperthyroidism. The chain employs TRBV29-1 and TRBJ2-7, with a possible D match to TRBD2 (6 bases). The closer fit of TRBJ2-1 to the DNA end suggests the J call may be wrong. CDR3 residues: CSVEDLAGIGDEQFF. In DNA form, the CDR3 reads TGCAGCGTTGAAGATTTGGCGGGAATCGGGGATGAGCAGTTCTTC.